These 26 T cell receptor beta chains were sequenced from one sample in a study of blood T cells in healthy people across ages (dated by TCRdb to the mid-2010s). Libraries were made using 5' RACE. Data came from an Illumina HiSeq 2500. A second PCR of about 6 to 11 cycles was run with a J-beta primer mix and a sample-barcoded 5' primer. TCRdb redid the processing of the public reads, applying fastp at Q25 and MiXCR, and retained in-frame beta chains. For every CDR3 protein sequence, its rows merge into one entry that carries the most common genes and DNA. Across this sample there are about a million distinct CDR3 sequences, with 51% seen only once. The top ten clonotypes cover about a fifth of the sample. Sequenced input: blood. These receptors all stem from a woman aged 60-75 years in good health.

V is TRBV28 and J is TRBJ1-4; D possibly corresponds to TRBD1 (6 bases). The CDR3 is 13 residues long. From germline, CDR1 is MDHEN and CDR2 SYDVKM. Trimming removed 7 bases at V and 7 bases at J, with 13 bases between. The CDR3 DNA reads TGTGCCAGCAAGGGCAGGGGTGGTGAAAAACTGTTTTTT. It yields the protein CASKGRGGEKLFF. The full variable domain, completed using reference TRBV28 and TRBJ1-4, is DVKVTQSSRYLVKRTGEKVFLECVQDMDHENMFWYRQDPGLGLRLIYFSYDVKMKEKGDIPEGYSVSREKKERFSLILESASTNQTSMYLCASKGRGGEKLFFGSGTQLSVL.

The V and J genes are TRBV3-1 and TRBJ2-2; D unclear. V lost 0 bases and J lost 5, with 4 bases in between. The germline gives CDR1 LGHDT, CDR2 YNNKEL (reference sequence). The CDR3 has 13 amino acids. The chain's CDR3 is CASSQDPTGELFF. The DNA of the CDR3 is TGTGCCAGCAGCCAAGATCCGACCGGGGAGCTGTTTTTT.

This chain links TRBV20-1 with TRBJ2-1; 11 nucleotides align to TRBD2. This CDR3 is built from 17 residues. Germline CDR1 and CDR2: DFQATT and SNEGSKA (reference sequence). Losses at the gene ends were 3 bases for V and 3 bases for J; bases not matched to a gene: 10. CDR3 in DNA: TGCAGTGCTAGGAGTAGCCCGACTAGCGGGATCTACAATGAGCAGTTCTTC. Translating gives CSARSSPTSGIYNEQFF.

V gene TRBV28 combines with J gene TRBJ2-7; D is uncertain. V was cut by 3 bases and J by 1 base, with 10 bases left in between. Germline CDR1 reads MDHEN; CDR2 reads SYDVKM. This CDR3 is built from 14 residues. CDR3 sequence reads: CASSFWGASYEQYF. The CDR3 DNA reads as TGTGCCAGCAGTTTTTGGGGTGCTTCCTACGAGCAGTACTTC.

This clonotype occurred a few times. This may be a read error, as it is one base from a much larger clone. The chain combines TRBV12-3 or TRBV12-4 with TRBJ2-7, with a possible D match to TRBD1 (6 bases). CDR3 length: 17 residues. V was shortened by 6 bases and J by 2 bases, with 23 bases between the two germline ends. CDR3 nucleotides: TGTGCCAGCAGGAAGACAGGTGCGATCGGACAAGCCTACGAGCAGTACTTC. It encodes CASRKTGAIGQAYEQYF.

This chain connects TRBV4-1 to TRBJ2-3, with D hard to call. Germline CDR1 and CDR2: MGHRA and YSYEKL. The CDR3 is made up of 16 amino acids. V lost 1 base and J 2 bases, leaving 13 bases between the germline ends. CDR3 nucleotide sequence: TGCGCCAGCAGCCAAGTTAATATGGGGTTCACAGATACGCAGTATTTT. This codes for CASSQVNMGFTDTQYF.

The genes are TRBV18 and TRBJ1-2; weak D call: TRBD1 (5 bases). The length of the CDR3 is 14 residues. Germline CDR1 reads KGHSH; CDR2 reads LQKENI. The V end was cut by 0 bases, the J end by 5 bases, with 10 bases between. CDR3 coding DNA: TGTGCCAGCTCACCACCGGAACAGGCTTATGGCTACACCTTC. Protein sequence: CASSPPEQAYGYTF.

This chain connects TRBV27 to TRBJ2-5; 9 bases fit TRBD2. CDR1 and CDR2 from the germline V gene are MNHEY and SMNVEV (reference sequence). This CDR3 contains 15 residues. V shed 0 bases and J 11 bases; nucleotides not matched to a gene: 10. CDR3 coding DNA: TGTGCCAGCAGTTTATCCGCGGGAGGGATTAATGAGCAGTACTTC. Translating gives CASSLSAGGINEQYF.

This clonotype appeared a few times. The V call is TRBV7-2, the J call TRBJ2-6; perhaps TRBD2 as D (6 bases). CDR1 and CDR2 from the germline V gene are SGHTA and FQGNSA. Trimming cost V 5 bases and J 0 bases, with 17 bases left between them. The CDR3 length is 18 residues. The CDR3 reads CASSAGLAESSGANVLTF. The CDR3 DNA follows: TGTGCCAGCAGCGCTGGTTTAGCGGAGAGCTCTGGGGCCAACGTCCTGACTTTC. Together with reference TRBV7-2 and TRBJ2-6, the CDR3 gives the full variable domain: GAGVSQSPSNKVTEKGKDVELRCDPISGHTALYWYRQSLGQGLEFLIYFQGNSAPDKSGLPSDRFSAERTGGSVSTLTIQRTQQEDSAVYLCASSAGLAESSGANVLTFGAGSRLTVL.

Ten or more counts support this clonotype. Written as DNA, the CDR3 is TGCAGCGTTGAGTGGGCCAGTTTGTGGAATGAGCAGTTCTTC. Protein sequence: CSVEWASLWNEQFF. The J gene is TRBJ2-1, the V gene TRBV29-1, with unresolved D. This CDR3 comprises 14 residues. Between the trimmed V and J ends, which lost 3 bases and 7 bases, there was a span of 16 bases. Germline V CDR1 and CDR2: SQVTM, ANQGSEA.

The sample holds a few counts of this clonotype. The chain combines TRBV24-1 with TRBJ1-1; D gene ambiguous. CDR1 is KGHDR, CDR2 SFDVKD, per germline. The CDR3 consists of 10 residues. The ends were cut back, 10 bases at V and 5 bases at J, with 7 bases in the middle. The CDR3 DNA is TGTGCCACGCCTCGGACTGAAGCTTTCTTT. Its translation: CATPRTEAFF.

The genes are TRBV4-1 and TRBJ1-2; 7 bases match TRBD1. Trimming removed 7 bases from V and 7 bases from J; junction bases left unmatched: 6. In germline, CDR1 is MGHRA, CDR2 YSYEKL. The CDR3 length is 12 residues. CDR3 sequence (DNA): TGCGCCAGCAACACACAGGGGTTTGGCTACACCTTC. Amino acid sequence: CASNTQGFGYTF.

This clonotype was found many times. CDR3 region: CASSRSPGSGREREQYF. CDR3 sequence (DNA): TGTGCCAGCAGCCGATCCCCCGGTAGCGGGAGGGAGCGCGAGCAGTACTTC. The rearrangement joins TRBV7-2 to TRBJ2-7; 11 positions match TRBD2. V gave up 5 bases and J gave up 6 bases; unmatched junction bases: 15. The CDR3 length is 17 residues. The V gene's germline CDR1 is SGHTA and CDR2 FQGNSA.

On this clonotype itself: A much more abundant neighbour one base away suggests this may be a read error. The chain uses TRBV29-1 and TRBJ2-5; D gene uncertain. Germline-derived CDR1 and CDR2 are SQVTM and ANQGSEA. This CDR3 is 11 amino acids long. V shed 6 bases and J shed 4 bases, with 9 bases lying between them. CDR3 region: CSVPETETQYF. The DNA of the CDR3 is TGCAGCGTCCCAGAAACAGAGACCCAGTACTTC. The entire variable domain, with the rest obtained from reference TRBV29-1 and TRBJ2-5, is as follows: SAVISQKPSRDICQRGTSLTIQCQVDSQVTMMFWYRQQPGQSLTLIATANQGSEATYESGFVIDKFPISRPNLTFSTLTVSNMSPEDSSIYLCSVPETETQYFGPGTRLLVL.

The V call is TRBV12-3 or TRBV12-4, the J call TRBJ2-1, with TRBD2 matching 8 bases. V was clipped by 5 bases and J by 6 bases; unmatched bases: 9. This CDR3 region has 15 residues. The CDR3 nucleotides read TGTGCCAGCAGTCCGAGCGGGAGAGTTGGCAATGAGCAGTTCTTC. Its protein product is CASSPSGRVGNEQFF.

V gene TRBV3-1 combines with J gene TRBJ1-5; the D is unclear. The CDR3 contains 14 residues. V lost 1 base to trimming and J lost 4 bases, with 8 bases between them. Germline assignment: CDR1 LGHDT and CDR2 YNNKEL (reference sequence). DNA of the CDR3: TGTGCCAGCAGCCAAGGGGTGGCGAATCAGCCCCAGCATTTT. As protein: CASSQGVANQPQHF.

Of note for this clonotype: A junction end diverges from the germline sequence, so it may reflect a read error. V gene TRBV6-6 combines with J gene TRBJ2-1; TRBD2 is a possible D gene (6 bases). CDR1 is MNHNY and CDR2 is SVGAGI in the germline V gene (reference sequence). This CDR3 contains 16 residues. The CDR3, as DNA: TGTGCCAGCAGTTCCGCTAGCGTGAGCTCCTACAATGAGCGGTTCTTC. Translated: CASSSASVSSYNERFF.

The rearrangement uses TRBV9 and TRBJ2-5; 8 bases fit TRBD1. Germline assignment: CDR1 SGDLS and CDR2 YYNGEE. The CDR3 spans 14 residues. The V segment lost 3 bases and the J segment 4 bases; nucleotides outside the gene matches: 5. CDR3 protein: CASSDGRGLETQYF. The CDR3 nucleotides read TGTGCCAGCAGCGACGGCAGGGGGCTAGAGACCCAGTACTTC.

V is TRBV5-1 and J is TRBJ2-3, with a tentative D call TRBD1 (5 bases). V lost 4 bases to trimming and J lost 3 bases, with 9 bases between them. The CDR3 is made up of 13 amino acids. The germline V gene encodes CDR1 SGHRS and CDR2 YFSETQ. CDR3 nucleotides: TGCGCCAGCAGCACCCAGGGTACAGATACGCAGTATTTT. Translating gives CASSTQGTDTQYF. The whole variable domain, remainder taken from reference TRBV5-1 and TRBJ2-3, is KAGVTQTPRYLIKTRGQQVTLSCSPISGHRSVSWYQQTPGQGLQFLFEYFSETQRNKGNFPGRFSGRQFSNSRSEMNVSTLELGDSALYLCASSTQGTDTQYFGPGTRLTVL.

The V call is TRBV6-6, the J call TRBJ2-7, with TRBD2 matching 10 bases. The V gene end was trimmed by 4 bases and the J gene end by 3 bases; junction bases not matched to a gene: 6. Germline CDR1 MNHNY, CDR2 SVGAGI (reference sequence). The CDR3 consists of 15 residues. The CDR3 region has the DNA TGTGCCAGCAGTTCCACCCTAGCGGGAGACTACGAGCAGTACTTC. The encoded protein is CASSSTLAGDYEQYF.

CDR3 loop: CSASGPTQHF. The CDR3 DNA reads as TGCAGTGCTAGTGGCCCAACTCAGCATTTT. This chain connects TRBV20-1 to TRBJ1-5, with unresolved D. V was cut by 3 bases and J by 13 bases, with 10 bases left in between. This CDR3 has 10 residues. CDR1 DFQATT and CDR2 SNEGSKA come from the germline V gene (reference sequence).

CDR3 in amino acids: CSASGGSYSSYEQYF. CDR3 sequence (DNA): TGCAGTGCTAGCGGAGGAAGTTACAGCTCCTACGAGCAGTACTTC. The chain is built from TRBV20-1 and TRBJ2-7; tentative D call: TRBD2 (5 bases). V lost 3 bases and J 0 bases, leaving 15 bases between the germline ends. The germline V gene encodes CDR1 DFQATT and CDR2 SNEGSKA (reference sequence). This CDR3 has 15 residues.

In its sample, this clonotype was seen once. This rearrangement joins TRBV29-1 to TRBJ1-1; D possibly corresponds to TRBD1 (5 bases). There are 13 residues in the CDR3. The germline V gene has CDR1 SQVTM and CDR2 ANQGSEA. Trimming stripped 6 bases from V and 0 bases from J, with 11 bases between. The CDR3 DNA sequence: TGCAGCGTGGCAACAGGTTTGAACACTGAAGCTTTCTTT. Its translation is CSVATGLNTEAFF.

This chain links TRBV13 with TRBJ2-3, with TRBD2 as a possible D gene (5 bases). The ends were cut back, 5 bases at V and 8 bases at J, with 11 bases in the middle. Germline V gene data show CDR1 as PRHDT and CDR2 as FYEKMQ (reference sequence). CDR3 length: 12 amino acids. The CDR3, as DNA: TGTGCCAGCAGCGACGTGCGGGCTACGCAGTATTTT. Translated: CASSDVRATQYF.

The genes are TRBV28 and TRBJ2-7, with D possibly TRBD1 on 6 matching bases. Trimming removed 2 bases at V and 5 bases at J, with 10 bases between. CDR1 is MDHEN and CDR2 is SYDVKM in the germline V gene. CDR3 size: 13 residues. The CDR3 DNA reads as TGTGCCAGCAGTTTAAAGGGGGTCGACGAGCAGTACTTC. Its protein is CASSLKGVDEQYF.

This chain joins TRBV3-1 and TRBJ2-5; D is perhaps TRBD2 (6 bases). This CDR3 region has 14 residues. Trimming took 1 base from V and 5 from J, leaving 11 bases between them. The germline V gene has CDR1 LGHDT and CDR2 YNNKEL (reference sequence). CDR3 residues: CASSQVPGEETQYF. CDR3 DNA sequence: TGTGCCAGCAGCCAAGTACCGGGAGAGGAGACCCAGTACTTC.